Presented here are 2 T cell receptor beta chains from one specimen sequenced in a study of T-cell reconstitution after alpha-beta-depleted transplantation in children. Preparation of the TCRbeta library involved a method that used unique molecular identifiers. TCRdb passed the PCR reads through MiXCR, listing each CDR3 protein once. The sample shows around 960,000 distinct CDR3 sequences, about 29% of them seen only once. Sequencing used PBMCs, mostly from graft donor cells, obtained 360 days after TCRalphabeta/CD19-depleted stem cell transplant. These receptors came from a boy under two years old who had a stem cell transplant for SCID, so the T cells may come from the graft donor.

The chain is built from TRBV27 and TRBJ2-7, with D possibly TRBD2 on 5 matching bases. V lost 5 bases and J lost 0, with 14 bases in between. The CDR3 covers 15 residues. Per the germline V gene, CDR1 is MNHEY and CDR2 is SMNVEV (reference sequence). The CDR3 sequence: CASSGSGSLSYEQYF. In nucleotides, the CDR3 is TGTGCCAGCAGTGGGAGTGGGTCCCTCTCCTACGAGCAGTACTTC.

The CDR3 DNA sequence: TGCAGCCATAGGGACAGGGCAGAGCGGGGGGTCTACAATGAGCAGTTCTTC. This gives the protein CSHRDRAERGVYNEQFF. The rearrangement links TRBV29-1 to TRBJ2-1; either TRBD1 or TRBD2 may fit D (9 bases each). This CDR3 spans 17 amino acids. CDR1 and CDR2 (germline): SQVTM, ANQGSEA. V shed 8 bases and J shed 3 bases, with 26 bases lying between them.